This TCR beta chain was identified during a study of T cell changes during pregnancy in multiple sclerosis. Germline V gives CDR1 SGHTA, CDR2 FQGTGA. The CDR3 contains 14 residues. Trimming removed 2 bases at V and 2 bases at J, with 10 bases between. Generated by immunoSEQ multiplex PCR, the TCRdb table keeps only in-frame clones and is missing some. The table includes some 29,000 clones, about 93% detected once. Sequenced here: CD8+ T cells from peripheral blood mononuclear cells, sampled before pregnancy. The J gene is TRBJ2-7, the V gene TRBV7-3; weak D call: TRBD1 (5 bases). The sequence was collected from a female donor with multiple sclerosis, enrolled in a pregnancy study. This CDR3 reads CASSLSDTAYEQYF. CDR3 coding DNA: TGTGCCAGCAGCTTATCGGACACCGCCTACGAGCAGTACTTC.